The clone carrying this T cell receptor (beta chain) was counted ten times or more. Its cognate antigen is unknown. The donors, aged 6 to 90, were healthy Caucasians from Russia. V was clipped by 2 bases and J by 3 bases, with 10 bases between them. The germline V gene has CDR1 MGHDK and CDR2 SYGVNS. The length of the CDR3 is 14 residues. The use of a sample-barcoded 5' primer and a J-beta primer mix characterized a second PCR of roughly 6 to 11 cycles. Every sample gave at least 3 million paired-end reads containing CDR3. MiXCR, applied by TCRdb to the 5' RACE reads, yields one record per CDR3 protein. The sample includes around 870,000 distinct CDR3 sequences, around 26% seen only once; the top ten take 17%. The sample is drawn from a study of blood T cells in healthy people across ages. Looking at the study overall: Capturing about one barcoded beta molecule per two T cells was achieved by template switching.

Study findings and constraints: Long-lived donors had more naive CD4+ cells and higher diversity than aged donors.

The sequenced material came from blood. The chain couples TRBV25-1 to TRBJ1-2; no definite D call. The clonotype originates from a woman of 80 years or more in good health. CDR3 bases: TGTGCCAGCAGTGAAATCTCCTCCGACTATGGCTACACCTTC. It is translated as CASSEISSDYGYTF.